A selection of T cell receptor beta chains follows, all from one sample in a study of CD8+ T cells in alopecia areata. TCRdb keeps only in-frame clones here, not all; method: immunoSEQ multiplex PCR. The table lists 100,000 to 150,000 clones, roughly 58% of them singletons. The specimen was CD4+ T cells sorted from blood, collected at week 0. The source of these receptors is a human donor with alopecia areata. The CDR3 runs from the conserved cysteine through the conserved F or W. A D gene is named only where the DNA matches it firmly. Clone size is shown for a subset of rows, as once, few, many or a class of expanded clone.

TGCGCCAGCAGCCGAGCCCCGGACGGCACAGATACGCAGTATTTT CASSRAPDGTDTQYF TRBJ2-3 NA TRBV4-1 NA
TGTGCCAGCAGCGACGACATATCCGCCGGGGAGCTGTTTTTT CASSDDISAGELFF TRBJ2-2 NA TRBV9 NA
TGTGCCAGCAGCTCGGACAGGGGGAACGAGCAGTACTTC CASSSDRGNEQYF TRBJ2-7 NA TRBV7-7 TRBD1
TGCGCCAGCAGCTTGCGTCCTCACCAAGAGACCCAGTACTTC CASSLRPHQETQYF TRBJ2-5 NA TRBV5-1 NA
TGTGCCAGCAGTGAGGGCCTAGCGGGAGTTTTAGGAGAGACCCAGTACTTC CASSEGLAGVLGETQYF TRBJ2-5 few TRBV2 TRBD2
TGCGCCAGCAGCTCGATTCCAACTAGCGCTAGCACAGATACGCAGTATTTT CASSSIPTSASTDTQYF TRBJ2-3 NA TRBV4-1 TRBD2
TGTGCCAGCAGTTTGGGGGGCATGAGCAATCAGCCCCAGCATTTT CASSLGGMSNQPQHF TRBJ1-5 few TRBV28 NA
TGTGCCAGCAGTGATATCGGGACAGGGGTAAACGAGCAGTACTTC CASSDIGTGVNEQYF TRBJ2-7 NA TRBV2 TRBD1
TGTGCCAGCAGTAAAGGAGGACCGAGAAACCCACTTTGGACTGAAGCTTTCTTT CASSKGGPRNPLWTEAFF TRBJ1-1 NA TRBV2 NA
TGTGCCAGCAGTGCGCTAGCGGGGGGGCCTCATGAGCAGTTCTTC CASSALAGGPHEQFF TRBJ2-1 NA TRBV6-5 TRBD2
TGTGCCAGCAGCACTAGCGGGAGGGTTACAGATACGCAGTATTTT CASSTSGRVTDTQYF TRBJ2-3 NA TRBV6-6 TRBD2
TGTGCCAGCAGTGGGGGACTAGCGGGAGGGGTCACAGATACGCAGTATTTT CASSGGLAGGVTDTQYF TRBJ2-3 NA TRBV25-1 TRBD2
TGTGCCAGCAGCGTAGCGGCAGATACGCAGTATTTT CASSVAADTQYF TRBJ2-3 few TRBV9 NA
TGTGCCAGCAGTCCACTAGGGGGAAGAGATACGCAGTATTTT CASSPLGGRDTQYF TRBJ2-3 NA TRBV7-7 NA
TGTGCCAGCCGGCGGGCGGGCCCCTCCTACGAGCAGTACTTC CASRRAGPSYEQYF TRBJ2-7 few TRBV13 NA
TGTGCCAGCAGTTTAAATGCGGAGATGAACACTGAAGCTTTCTTT CASSLNAEMNTEAFF TRBJ1-1 NA TRBV27 NA
TGTGCCAGTAGTATAGCTGTGGACACAAGAGAAACCCAGTACTTC CASSIAVDTRETQYF TRBJ2-5 NA TRBV19 NA
TGTGCCAGCAGCTTTGCTAGCGGAGTTAACACAGATACGCAGTATTTT CASSFASGVNTDTQYF TRBJ2-3 NA TRBV7-2 TRBD2
TGCGCCAGCAGTCAAGACAGGGTTATGGTAGGAAACACCATATATTTT CASSQDRVMVGNTIYF TRBJ1-3 few TRBV23-1 TRBD1
TGTGCCTGGAGTGTCTCCCACAGGGGACCTAATTCACCCCTCCACTTT CAWSVSHRGPNSPLHF TRBJ1-6 NA TRBV30 TRBD1
TGTGCCAGCAGCTTGGTGCAGGGGACTCGGGAGACCCAGTACTTC CASSLVQGTRETQYF TRBJ2-5 NA TRBV5-4 NA
TGTGCCAGCAGCCAAGATGCAAAGATGGCACCTAGCAATCAGCCCCAGCATTTT CASSQDAKMAPSNQPQHF TRBJ1-5 NA TRBV4-2 NA